One sample yielded the 8 T cell receptor beta chains listed below, sequenced in a study of blood T cell repertoires in COVID-19. Assay: immunoSEQ multiplex PCR; the TCRdb copy retains only in-frame clones and omits some. The sample has 150,000 or so clones; roughly 88% are singletons. Sequenced: peripheral blood. Receptor source: a woman aged 55 to 70 with acute or convalescent COVID-19.

The CDR3, as DNA: TGTGCCAGCAGCTTAGAACCCGGCTACGAGCAGTACTTC. Encoded protein: CASSLEPGYEQYF. J is TRBJ2-7 and V is TRBV11-2; unclear D gene. The germline V gene has CDR1 SGHAT and CDR2 FQNNGV. This CDR3 comprises 13 residues. The ends were cut back, 0 bases at V and 3 bases at J, with 6 bases in the middle. The full variable domain, in which reference TRBV11-2 and TRBJ2-7 provide the parts outside the CDR3, is EAGVAQSPRYKIIEKRQSVAFWCNPISGHATLYWYQQILGQGPKLLIQFQNNGVVDDSQLPKDRFSAERLKGVDSTLKIQPAKLEDSAVYLCASSLEPGYEQYFGPGTRLTVT.

This clone has only one observation. The rearrangement uses TRBV18 and TRBJ1-1; 8 positions match TRBD1. The junction had 4 bases not matched to a gene; V was cut back by 0 bases and J by 4 bases. The CDR3 covers 15 residues. Germline assignment: CDR1 KGHSH and CDR2 LQKENI. CDR3 sequence: CASSPPTGGRTEAFF. DNA for the CDR3: TGTGCCAGCTCACCACCAACAGGGGGACGCACTGAAGCTTTCTTT.

The gene calls are TRBV2 and TRBJ2-3, with D possibly TRBD2 on 6 matching bases. In germline, CDR1 is SNHLY, CDR2 FYNNEI. Trimming left V 6 bases short and J 0 bases short, with 16 bases between. The CDR3 totals 16 residues. CDR3 in DNA: TGTGCCAGCAGCCCTGGGACTTTTCTTAGCACAGATACGCAGTATTTT. Amino acid sequence: CASSPGTFLSTDTQYF.

The rearrangement joins TRBV2 to TRBJ1-6; D unclear. V was trimmed by 3 bases and J by 2 bases, leaving 14 bases between them. The CDR3 loop spans 17 amino acids. The germline gives CDR1 SNHLY, CDR2 FYNNEI. Here the CDR3 DNA reads TGTGCCAGCAGTGATAACGTCAACATCCCCTATAATTCACCCCTCCACTTT. Amino acid sequence: CASSDNVNIPYNSPLHF.

This clone was recorded a few times. V and J are TRBV4-2 and TRBJ1-6; the match to TRBD1 covers 10 bases. The CDR3 sequence is 14 residues long. With 2 bases clipped from V and 10 bases from J, the junction kept 2 bases outside the gene matches. CDR1 and CDR2 (germline): LGHNA, YNFKEQ. Here the CDR3 DNA reads TGTGCCAGCAGCCAATCGGACAGGGGGTCACCCCTCCACTTT. Its protein is CASSQSDRGSPLHF.

There are a few counts of this clone. The rearrangement uses TRBV7-2 and TRBJ2-7; D call uncertain. The CDR3 has 13 amino acids. V was clipped by 5 bases and J by 3 bases, with 11 bases between them. Germline lookup yields CDR1 SGHTA and CDR2 FQGNSA. The CDR3 protein is CASSSYISYEQYF. CDR3 DNA: TGTGCCAGCAGCAGCTATATTAGCTACGAGCAGTACTTC.

V usage is TRBV5-4 and J usage is TRBJ2-3; 11 bases agree with TRBD2. The V segment lost 4 bases and the J segment 0 bases; nucleotides outside the gene matches: 7. The CDR3 contains 17 residues. The germline V gene has CDR1 SGHNT and CDR2 YYREEE (reference sequence). The CDR3 loop reads CASSQKTSGDSTDTQYF. The CDR3 DNA reads as TGTGCCAGCAGCCAAAAGACTAGCGGGGACAGCACAGATACGCAGTATTTT.

This chain links TRBV5-5 with TRBJ1-4; 7 bases agree with TRBD1. The CDR3 extends over 15 amino acids. Germline V lookup: CDR1 SGHKS, CDR2 YYEKEE (reference sequence). Germline trimming cut 0 bases from V and 8 bases from J; bases unmatched to any gene: 7. CDR3 sequence: CASSLAGAGGEKLFF. CDR3 nucleotides: TGTGCCAGCAGCTTGGCCGGGGCAGGGGGAGAAAAACTGTTTTTT.